The T cell receptor (beta chain) described here comes from a study of blood T cell repertoires in COVID-19 (dated by TCRdb to the early 2020s). General notes on the study: Collaborator samples came from the United States, Italy and Spain and covered acute and convalescent phases of COVID-19. The sample metadata nearly always contained a de-identified subject ID, COVID-19 status, age in years and sex. The material from the prospective study consisted of cDNA or gDNA derived from T cells, B-cell-depleted T cells, or PBMCs. Where HLA class I and class II types were available, the types were taken from metadata supplied by the sample provider, not from assay-based typing. The dataset comprised deeply sampled blood TCRbeta repertoires from subjects exposed to, actively infected with, or recovered from COVID-19. The repertoires were released in a freely available public database meant as a resource for research on the immune response to SARS-CoV-2. Samples came from the ongoing ImmuneRACE study (first 160 participants) plus 1,254 subjects from 6 global collaborators. Here is what the overall study found, with its caveats: The quantity of clinical and demographic metadata differed by source and by participant and was supplied without curation.

Enrolling through a virtual design, the prospective study's participants ranged in age from roughly 18 to 89 years and lived across 24 United States geographic areas. In the prospective study, cohorts were assigned on the basis of participant-reported clinical history obtained from a screening survey and a study questionnaire. Recovered participants in ImmuneRACE Cohort 3 were defined as having two consecutive negative NP/OP PCR tests, clearance from a healthcare professional, or resolution of symptoms. In the prospective study, mobile phlebotomists collected whole blood, serum and a nasopharyngeal or oropharyngeal swab from each participant. Additional blood draws and questionnaires over a roughly two-month period could optionally be provided by prospective study participants. Prospective study blood samples were shipped either frozen or at room temperature before DNA extraction. Comments on this clone: The specificity of this receptor is unknown. Base qualities are missing; no much larger clone stands one base away.

CDR1 and CDR2 were assigned from the germline V gene (reference sequence) as SGHKS and YYEKEE. Reading from cysteine to phenylalanine, the CDR3 counts 15 amino acids. Only the CDR3 region is kept as DNA, spanning 45 bases read in frame from base 1. The V end gives up 0 bases and the J end 2 bases, leaving 3 bases in the junction not matched to a gene. The immunoSEQ Assay, a bias-controlled multiplex PCR, was used to amplify TCRbeta CDR3 regions from genomic DNA. The paper's data handling went like this. Within the assay, amplification of reference gene primers was used to estimate how many nucleated cells each sample contained. To quantify the absolute abundance of each unique TCRbeta CDR3 rearrangement, sequence reads were collapsed and filtered. For each sample, productive Simpson clonality was calculated as the square root of Simpson's diversity index across productive rearrangements. TCRdb mirrors the immuneACCESS table, restricted to in-frame sequences. Some clones are absent from its copies; in checked studies, under half trace to an unresolved V gene, and the reason for the others is unknown. V and J calls and clone size follow that table, whereas D and trimming were derived from the DNA. The sample has about 310,000 clones on record, approximately 85% of them singletons. In total, the top ten clones hold under 2.5% of the sample.

This chain joins TRBV5-5 to TRBJ2-7; 9 bases in the middle match TRBD1. The receptor's source is a man aged 25 to 40 who had recovered from COVID-19. Sequenced input: PBMCs or T cells enriched from blood (not recorded which). The nucleotides read TGTGCCAGCAGCTTGGGCCGGGACAGGGCCTACGAGCAGTACTTC. Translation gives CASSLGRDRAYEQYF.